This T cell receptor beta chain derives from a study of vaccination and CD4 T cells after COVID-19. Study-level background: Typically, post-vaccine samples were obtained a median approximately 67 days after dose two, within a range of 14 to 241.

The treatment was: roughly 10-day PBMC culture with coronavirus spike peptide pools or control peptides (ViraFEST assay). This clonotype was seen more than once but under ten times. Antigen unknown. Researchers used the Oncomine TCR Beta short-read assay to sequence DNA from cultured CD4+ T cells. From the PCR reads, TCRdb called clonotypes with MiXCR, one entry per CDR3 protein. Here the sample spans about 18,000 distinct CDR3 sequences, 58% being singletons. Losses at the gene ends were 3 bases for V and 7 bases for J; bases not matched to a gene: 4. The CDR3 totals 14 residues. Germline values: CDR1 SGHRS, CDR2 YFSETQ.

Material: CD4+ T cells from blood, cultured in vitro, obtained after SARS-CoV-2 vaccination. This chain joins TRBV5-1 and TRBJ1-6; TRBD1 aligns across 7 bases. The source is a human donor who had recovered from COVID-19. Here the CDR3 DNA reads TGCGCCAGCAGCTCCCGGGACAGAAATTCACCCCTCCACTTT. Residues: CASSSRDRNSPLHF.